This T cell receptor (beta chain) was sequenced during a study of CD8+CD57+ T cells in acquired aplastic anemia. This clonotype was observed many times. Genomic DNA, serving as template, underwent TCR beta VDJ and CDR3 profiling. MiXCR, applied by TCRdb to the reads, yields one record per CDR3 protein. The sample gives some 290,000 distinct CDR3 sequences, approximately 57% of which show up once; around 8% is in the top ten. The trim removed 5 bases at V and 10 bases at J, leaving 9 bases unmatched. The CDR3 is made up of 15 amino acids. Germline V CDR1 and CDR2: MNHEY, SVGEGT. This receptor was taken from a human donor with severe aplastic anemia or a healthy control (not recorded which). Specimen: sorted CD4+, CD8+, or CD8+CD57+ T cells (not recorded which) from PBMCs. The chain employs TRBV6-2 or TRBV6-3 and TRBJ1-6, with 9 nucleotides matching TRBD1. The CDR3 sequence: CASSEQGARASPLHF. For the CDR3, the DNA is TGTGCCAGCAGTGAACAGGGGGCGCGAGCGTCACCCCTCCACTTT.